The source of this TCR beta chain is a study of T-cell memory formation after mild COVID-19. At the level of the study: TCR clusters showed largely donor specificity.

TCRdb redid the calling of the 5' RACE reads with MiXCR, one entry per CDR3 protein. The data contain about 350,000 distinct CDR3 sequences, roughly 20% of them singletons. This clonotype turned up a few times. The sequenced sample consisted of PBMCs or a T cell subset sorted from them (not recorded which). This TCR came from a man between 18 and 29 years old who had mild COVID-19 (a few samples of this study predate the infection). Cell type and time point are not known.

The CDR3 region is CASSPGGPADTQYF. The CDR3 DNA follows: TGTGCCAGCAGTCCGGGGGGCCCGGCAGATACGCAGTATTTT. The chain has TRBV9 and TRBJ2-3; D may be TRBD2 (7 bases). This CDR3 comprises 14 residues. Germline lookup yields CDR1 SGDLS and CDR2 YYNGEE. V shed 5 bases and J shed 4 bases, with 14 bases lying between them.